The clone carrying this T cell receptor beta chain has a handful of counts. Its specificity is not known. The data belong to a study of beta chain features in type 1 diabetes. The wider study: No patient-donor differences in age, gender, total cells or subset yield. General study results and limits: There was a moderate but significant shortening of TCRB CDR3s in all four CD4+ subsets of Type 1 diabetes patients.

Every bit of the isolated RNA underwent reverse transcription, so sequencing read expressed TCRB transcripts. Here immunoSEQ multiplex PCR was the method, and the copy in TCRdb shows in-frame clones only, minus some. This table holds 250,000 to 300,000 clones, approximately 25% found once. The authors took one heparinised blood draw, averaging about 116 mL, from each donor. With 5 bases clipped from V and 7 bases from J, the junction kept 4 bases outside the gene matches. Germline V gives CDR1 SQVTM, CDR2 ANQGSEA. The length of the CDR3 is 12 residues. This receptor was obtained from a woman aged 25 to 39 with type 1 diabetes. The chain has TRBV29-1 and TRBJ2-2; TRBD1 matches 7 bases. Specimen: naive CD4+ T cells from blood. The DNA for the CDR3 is TGCAGCGTTCGACAGGGCGACGGGGAGCTGTTTTTT. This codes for CSVRQGDGELFF.